This TCR beta chain is drawn from a study of shared clonotypes between healthy human individuals. Points from the study as a whole: It was anticipated that sequencing depth would influence how many clonotypes donors shared.

Terminally differentiated effector memory CD45RA+ cells were excluded from the naive CD8 cells, which were CD45RO-negative and positively selected for CCR7. Looked up from germline, CDR1 is KGHSH and CDR2 is LQKENI. V lost 2 bases and J lost 1, with 9 bases in between. The CDR3 has 15 amino acids. Clones were sequenced by immunoSEQ multiplex PCR, and TCRdb holds only the in-frame ones, with some missing. This table holds about 2,100,000 clones, roughly 91% found once. To note about this clone: The antigen remains unidentified.

This TCR derives from a man in his late teens or twenties in good health. Some clones in this sample may be carry-over from other donors' samples. This chain joins TRBV18 and TRBJ1-5; D remains ambiguous. Sequences were obtained from naive CD8+ T cells from PBMCs. CDR3 protein: CASSPLRVSNQPQHF. The DNA for the CDR3 is TGTGCCAGCTCACCATTAAGGGTGAGCAATCAGCCCCAGCATTTT. The variable domain in full, with the rest retrieved from reference TRBV18 and TRBJ1-5, is NAGVMQNPRHLVRRRGQEARLRCSPMKGHSHVYWYRQLPEEGLKFMVYLQKENIIDESGMPKERFSAEFPKEGPSILRIQQVVRGDSAAYFCASSPLRVSNQPQHFGDGTRLSIL.